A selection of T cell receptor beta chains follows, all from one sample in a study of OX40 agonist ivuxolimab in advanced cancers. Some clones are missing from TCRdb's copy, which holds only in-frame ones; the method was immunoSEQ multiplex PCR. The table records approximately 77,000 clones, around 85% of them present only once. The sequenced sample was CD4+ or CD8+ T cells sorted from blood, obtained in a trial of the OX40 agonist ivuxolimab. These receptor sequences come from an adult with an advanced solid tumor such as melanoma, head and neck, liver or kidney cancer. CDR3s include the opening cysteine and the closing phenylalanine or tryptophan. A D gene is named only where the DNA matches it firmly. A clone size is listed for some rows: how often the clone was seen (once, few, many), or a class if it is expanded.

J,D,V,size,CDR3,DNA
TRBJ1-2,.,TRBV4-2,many,CASSAGDGRGYTF,TGTGCCAGCAGCGCAGGGGACGGTCGAGGCTACACCTTC
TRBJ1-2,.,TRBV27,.,CASSRQVSNYGYTF,TGTGCCAGCAGTCGACAGGTTTCTAACTATGGCTACACCTTC
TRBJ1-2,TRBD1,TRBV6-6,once,CASSLTGGDGYTF,TGTGCCAGCAGTCTTACAGGGGGCGATGGCTACACCTTC
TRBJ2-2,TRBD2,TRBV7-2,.,CASSLNGGRAPGELFF,TGTGCCAGCAGCTTAAACGGCGGGAGGGCCCCCGGGGAGCTGTTTTTT
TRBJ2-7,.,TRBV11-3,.,CASSLPPGLTYEQYF,TGTGCCAGCAGCTTACCCCCGGGACTGACCTACGAGCAGTACTTC
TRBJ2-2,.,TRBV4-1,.,CASSLRTYTGELFF,TGCGCCAGCAGCCTTCGGACGTACACCGGGGAGCTGTTTTTT
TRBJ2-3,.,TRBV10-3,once,CAISDSGSSTDTQYF,TGTGCCATCAGTGACTCGGGTTCTAGCACAGATACGCAGTATTTT
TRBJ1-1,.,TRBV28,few,CASSLGVEAFF,TGTGCCAGCAGTTTGGGAGTTGAAGCTTTCTTT
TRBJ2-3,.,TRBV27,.,CASSLQTPTDTQYF,TGTGCCAGCAGTTTACAGACCCCTACAGATACGCAGTATTTT
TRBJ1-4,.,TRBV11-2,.,CASSLNPQAGEKLFF,TGTGCCAGCAGCTTAAACCCCCAGGCGGGTGAAAAACTGTTTTTT